The 16 T cell receptor beta chains given below trace back to one sample, sequenced in a study of blood T cells in healthy people across ages. It was with a sample-barcoded 5' primer and a J-beta primer mix that a second PCR of roughly 7 to 12 cycles was run. In TCRdb, the 5' RACE reads were re-called with MiXCR into one record per CDR3 protein. Here the sample spans hundreds of thousands of distinct CDR3 sequences, approximately 29% being singletons. The sample consisted of blood. The receptors were sampled from a woman older than 75 in good health.

For this clonotype: One base away lies a much larger clone, so this may be a sequencing read error. This rearrangement joins TRBV5-1 to TRBJ2-7, with a possible D match to TRBD1 (5 bases). In germline, CDR1 is SGHRS, CDR2 YFSETQ. V lost 0 bases to trimming and J lost 7 bases, with 11 bases between them. CDR3 length: 13 residues. CDR3 sequence reads: CASSLARVGEQYF. The CDR3 DNA follows: TGCGCCAGCAGCTTGGCCAGGGTTGGTGAGCAGTACTTC. Drawing the rest from reference TRBV5-1 and TRBJ2-7, the complete variable domain is KAGVTQTPRYLIKTRGQQVTLSCSPISGHRSVSWYQQTPGQGLQFLFEYFSETQRNKGNFPGRFSGRQFSNSRSEMNVSTLELGDSALYLCASSLARVGEQYFGPGTRLTVT.

The genes are TRBV7-2 and TRBJ1-2, with TRBD1 as a possible D gene (5 bases). The V end lost 3 bases, the J end lost 4 bases, and 15 bases lay between the germline ends. CDR1 SGHTA and CDR2 FQGNSA come from the germline V gene. This CDR3 spans 15 amino acids. CDR3 protein: CASSLGTSASYGYTF. In nucleotides, the CDR3 is TGTGCCAGCAGCTTGGGGACCTCCGCCTCCTATGGCTACACCTTC.

This chain joins TRBV7-8 and TRBJ2-2; 12 nucleotides line up with TRBD1. V shed 4 bases, J shed 2 bases, and the junction held 8 bases outside the gene matches. Germline values: CDR1 SGHVS, CDR2 FQNEAQ. The CDR3 covers 18 residues. The CDR3 loop is CASSSSGTGGPNTGELFF. The CDR3 coding sequence is TGTGCCAGCAGCTCTAGTGGGACAGGGGGCCCAAACACCGGGGAGCTGTTTTTT.

The V and J genes are TRBV7-8 and TRBJ2-3, with TRBD2 as a possible D gene (5 bases). This CDR3 contains 15 residues. Looked up from germline, CDR1 is SGHVS and CDR2 is FQNEAQ. The ends were cut back, 1 base at V and 4 bases at J, with 12 bases in the middle. The CDR3, as DNA: TGTGCCAGCAGCTTAGATCTGGGAGATGCAGATACGCAGTATTTT. Translation gives CASSLDLGDADTQYF.

In regard to this clonotype: It may be a read error: a sequence one base away is much more abundant. The gene calls are TRBV6-2 or TRBV6-3 and TRBJ2-1; a weak D match, TRBD2 (7 bases). The last part of the DNA fits TRBJ2-7 better; the J call may be wrong. The CDR3 spans 17 residues. Germline V CDR1 and CDR2: MNHEY, SVGEGT. The CDR3 protein is CASSYARGGGPYNEQYF. In DNA, the CDR3 is TGTGCCAGCAGTTACGCTCGGGGCGGGGGCCCCTACAATGAGCAGTACTTC.

This clonotype has more than one count but fewer than ten. The rearrangement joins TRBV9 to TRBJ1-5; D not resolved. Trimming shortened V by 1 base and J by 3 bases, and 11 bases separated the two germline ends. This CDR3 has 15 amino acids. CDR1 SGDLS and CDR2 YYNGEE come from the germline V gene. The CDR3 bases are TGTGCCAGCAGCGTAAACTCCAGCCCCAATCAGCCCCAGCATTTT. The encoded protein is CASSVNSSPNQPQHF.

This clonotype was seen ten or more times. The chain combines TRBV6-1 with TRBJ2-7, with 12 bases that match TRBD1. Per germline, CDR1 MNHNS and CDR2 SASEGT. V trimming: 4 bases; J trimming: 6 bases; junction bases outside the gene matches: 10. This CDR3 has 16 amino acids. The CDR3 sequence is CASSVRGQGALGEQYF. The CDR3 region has the DNA TGTGCCAGCAGTGTCCGGGGACAGGGGGCATTGGGCGAGCAGTACTTC.

This chain links TRBV6-6 with TRBJ2-1; 8 bases are a match to TRBD2. Germline-derived CDR1 and CDR2 are MNHNY and SVGAGI (reference sequence). V dropped 0 bases and J dropped 9; count of bases not matched to a gene: 10. This CDR3 region has 16 residues. This chain's CDR3 is CASSYSAGGPYGEQFF. The DNA of the CDR3 is TGTGCCAGCAGTTACTCGGCGGGGGGCCCTTACGGTGAGCAGTTCTTC.

Comment on this clonotype: A much larger clone lies a single base off, so this may be a read error. The V call is TRBV6-5, the J call TRBJ2-3, with D perhaps TRBD2 (6 bases). In germline, CDR1 is MNHEY, CDR2 SVGAGI. This CDR3 has 14 amino acids. In DNA, the CDR3 is TGTCCCAGCAGCGTAGTGGCGGGGTGGGATACGCAGTATTTT. Protein: CPSSVVAGWDTQYF.

V and J are TRBV29-1 and TRBJ1-2; D is ambiguous. CDR3 length: 14 amino acids. Germline V gene lookup returns CDR1 SQVTM and CDR2 ANQGSEA. V gave up 6 bases and J gave up 0 bases, with 14 bases separating them. DNA of the CDR3: TGCAGCGTGAGTGGAATTCCAGCTAACTATGGCTACACCTTC. Its protein is CSVSGIPANYGYTF.

This clonotype was detected only a few times. The V call is TRBV6-2 or TRBV6-3, the J call TRBJ1-1, with 12 bases that match TRBD1. The V gene's germline CDR1 is MNHEY and CDR2 SVGEGT. J gave up 9 bases and V 6 bases, and 14 bases lay outside the gene matches. The CDR3 contains 16 residues. CDR3 in DNA: TGTGCCAGCAGATCTAGACGGGACAGGGGGCCCATCCAAGCTTTCTTT. This sequence encodes CASRSRRDRGPIQAFF.

This clonotype has just a few counts. This may be a read error: a much more frequent sequence differs by one nucleotide. The rearrangement uses TRBV12-3 or TRBV12-4 and TRBJ2-5; 9 nucleotides align to TRBD1. The V segment lost 7 bases and the J segment 11 bases; nucleotides outside the gene matches: 17. The CDR3 has 15 amino acids. The CDR3 sequence is CASNGGQGGYNEQYF. CDR3 nucleotide sequence: TGTGCCAGCAACGGGGGACAGGGCGGCTACAATGAGCAGTACTTC.

This clonotype has a handful of counts. This chain joins TRBV7-9 and TRBJ1-5; 7 bases fit TRBD1. Looked up from germline, CDR1 is SEHNR and CDR2 is FQNEAQ (reference sequence). The CDR3 is 16 residues long. The trim removed 0 bases at V and 3 bases at J, leaving 5 bases unmatched. The CDR3 DNA reads as TGTGCCAGCAGCTTAGCGCGACAGGGACCCAATCAGCCCCAGCATTTT. Its protein is CASSLARQGPNQPQHF.

The J gene is TRBJ1-2, the V gene TRBV5-1, with 8 bases matching TRBD1. Germline V gene data show CDR1 as SGHRS and CDR2 as YFSETQ. The CDR3 consists of 15 residues. V shed 0 bases, J shed 6 bases, and the junction held 7 bases outside the gene matches. CDR3 DNA sequence: TGCGCCAGCAGCTTGGGGTCAGGGGGCGAAGATGGCTACACCTTC. Its protein product is CASSLGSGGEDGYTF.

There are many counts of this clonotype. This CDR3 is CASSYGWQAKDTEAFF. DNA for the CDR3: TGTGCCAGCAGTTACGGGTGGCAAGCAAAGGACACTGAAGCTTTCTTT. The chain is built from TRBV6-2 or TRBV6-3 and TRBJ1-1; no clear D gene. Per the germline V gene, CDR1 is MNHEY and CDR2 is SVGEGT. The V end was cut by 2 bases, the J end by 3 bases, with 16 bases between. The CDR3 length is 16 residues.

Of note for this clonotype: A single base separates this from a much larger clone, so it may be a read error. CDR3 DNA: TGTGCCAGCAGTGATCGGCAGGGGGCTTTCTCGCAGTATTTT. It encodes CASSDRQGAFSQYF. This chain links TRBV6-1 with TRBJ2-3, with TRBD1 matching 8 bases. Looked up from germline, CDR1 is MNHNS and CDR2 is SASEGT. Unmatched junction bases numbered 9, after V lost 3 bases and J lost 10 bases. The CDR3 covers 14 residues.